The rows below give T cell receptor beta chains drawn from one sample of a study of OX40 agonist ivuxolimab in advanced cancers. Sequencing used immunoSEQ multiplex PCR; TCRdb keeps in-frame clones, though not all of them. The sample yields tens of thousands of clones, around 90% seen once. The source was CD4+ or CD8+ T cells sorted from blood, collected in a trial of the OX40 agonist ivuxolimab. The source is an adult with an advanced solid tumor such as melanoma, head and neck, liver or kidney cancer. The CDR3 runs from the conserved cysteine through the conserved F or W. The D gene is left open where the match is weak. Clone size is stated in some rows and not others, as once, few, many or a class when expanded.

v_gene: TRBV6-1
d_gene: TRBD1
abundance: once
j_gene: TRBJ2-2
CDR3aa: CATPRQGTGELFF
CDR3nt: TGTGCCACTCCCAGACAGGGGACCGGGGAGCTGTTTTTT

v_gene: TRBV4-1
d_gene: -
abundance: -
j_gene: TRBJ1-1
CDR3aa: CASSHKGTGRVLSTEAFF
CDR3nt: TGCGCCAGCAGCCATAAGGGAACCGGCCGAGTTTTGAGCACTGAAGCTTTCTTT

v_gene: TRBV5-1
d_gene: TRBD2
abundance: -
j_gene: TRBJ2-1
CDR3aa: CASSLGGLAGVLEQFF
CDR3nt: TGCGCCAGCAGCTTGGGGGGGCTAGCGGGAGTACTTGAGCAGTTCTTC

v_gene: TRBV27
d_gene: TRBD1
abundance: -
j_gene: TRBJ1-6
CDR3aa: CASRPDRGNSPLHF
CDR3nt: TGTGCCAGCAGGCCAGACAGGGGGAATTCACCCCTCCACTTT

v_gene: TRBV7-2
d_gene: -
abundance: -
j_gene: TRBJ2-1
CDR3aa: CASSLAYNEQFF
CDR3nt: TGTGCCAGCAGCTTAGCCTACAATGAGCAGTTCTTC

v_gene: TRBV11-3
d_gene: TRBD2
abundance: -
j_gene: TRBJ2-1
CDR3aa: CASSITSGGYNEQFF
CDR3nt: TGTGCCAGCAGCATTACTAGCGGGGGCTACAATGAGCAGTTCTTC

v_gene: TRBV10-3
d_gene: -
abundance: few
j_gene: TRBJ1-2
CDR3aa: CAISEDSRYGYTF
CDR3nt: TGTGCCATCAGTGAAGACAGTCGGTATGGCTACACCTTC

v_gene: TRBV9
d_gene: -
abundance: -
j_gene: TRBJ1-5
CDR3aa: CASSVDQAGPGGPQHF
CDR3nt: TGTGCCAGCAGCGTAGATCAGGCCGGGCCGGGGGGGCCCCAGCATTTT

v_gene: TRBV19
d_gene: TRBD2
abundance: -
j_gene: TRBJ2-1
CDR3aa: CASSGERGISYNEQFF
CDR3nt: TGTGCCAGTAGTGGGGAGCGGGGGATCTCCTACAATGAGCAGTTCTTC

v_gene: TRBV7-9
d_gene: -
abundance: -
j_gene: TRBJ2-7
CDR3aa: CASSSGDKSYEQYF
CDR3nt: TGTGCCAGCAGCTCCGGGGACAAGTCCTACGAGCAGTACTTC

v_gene: TRBV9
d_gene: -
abundance: -
j_gene: TRBJ1-1
CDR3aa: CASSMGGGTEAFF
CDR3nt: TGTGCCAGCAGCATGGGGGGCGGCACTGAAGCTTTCTTT

v_gene: TRBV5-1
d_gene: TRBD1
abundance: -
j_gene: TRBJ2-2
CDR3aa: CASSFGQGAGGELFF
CDR3nt: TGCGCCAGCAGCTTTGGACAGGGGGCCGGCGGGGAGCTGTTTTTT

v_gene: TRBV12-5
d_gene: -
abundance: -
j_gene: TRBJ2-5
CDR3aa: CASGLGGRKTQYF
CDR3nt: TGTGCTAGTGGTTTGGGTGGGAGAAAGACCCAGTACTTC

v_gene: TRBV4-1
d_gene: TRBD2
abundance: -
j_gene: TRBJ2-1
CDR3aa: CASSQSARAGGPNEQFF
CDR3nt: TGCGCCAGCAGCCAATCCGCTAGAGCGGGGGGGCCTAATGAGCAGTTCTTC